These 13 T cell receptor beta chains share one sample of origin, sequenced in a study of blood T cell repertoires in COVID-19. TCRdb keeps only in-frame clones here, not all; method: immunoSEQ multiplex PCR. This repertoire shows fewer than 200,000 clones, 76% found once; its top ten account for roughly 3.6%. The source material was peripheral blood. The origin of the receptors is a woman at least 80 years old with acute or convalescent COVID-19.

This clone was picked up one time. The chain combines TRBV2 with TRBJ1-1; D perhaps matches TRBD1 (6 bases). Trimming removed 2 bases at V and 5 bases at J, with 12 bases between. The length of the CDR3 is 14 residues. Germline lookup yields CDR1 SNHLY and CDR2 FYNNEI. CDR3 coding DNA: TGTGCCAGCAGTGAATATTCAGGGGTGACTGAAGCTTTCTTT. The encoded protein is CASSEYSGVTEAFF.

This clone was picked up a small number of times. The genes are TRBV3-1 (or the pseudogene TRBV3-2) and TRBJ2-5; D is unclear. CDR1 and CDR2 from the germline V gene are LGHDT and YNNKEL (reference sequence). CDR3 length: 14 amino acids. V lost 4 bases, J lost 4 bases, and 13 bases lay in between. The CDR3 sequence is CASSLGVVLETQYF. The DNA for the CDR3 is TGTGCCAGCAGCCTCGGAGTGGTTCTAGAGACCCAGTACTTC.

The gene calls are TRBV18 and TRBJ2-7; 7 bases are a match to TRBD2. The CDR3 consists of 14 residues. V dropped 2 bases and J dropped 6; count of bases not matched to a gene: 7. Germline values: CDR1 KGHSH, CDR2 LQKENI. This CDR3 is CASSPGPGEGEQYF. In DNA, the CDR3 is TGTGCCAGCTCACCAGGACCGGGGGAGGGCGAGCAGTACTTC.

The rearrangement joins TRBV10-3 to TRBJ1-2, with D hard to call. Between the trimmed V and J ends, which lost 4 bases and 6 bases, there was a span of 12 bases. Germline loops: CDR1 ENHRY, CDR2 SYGVKD. The CDR3 consists of 13 residues. This CDR3 is CAISVEGRDGYTF. The CDR3, as DNA: TGTGCCATCAGTGTTGAGGGAAGGGATGGCTACACCTTC.

The table lists this clone with a count of one. The rearrangement joins TRBV7-9 to TRBJ2-7, with D perhaps matching TRBD2 (6 bases). The CDR3 runs 11 residues. CDR1 SEHNR and CDR2 FQNEAQ come from the germline V gene (reference sequence). Deletions cut 8 bases from V and 9 bases from J, with 14 bases between. The CDR3 DNA follows: TGTGCCAGCGGGCGGGGTGCGGGGCAGTACTTC. It specifies CASGRGAGQYF. The full variable domain, completed using reference TRBV7-9 and TRBJ2-7, is DTGVSQNPRHKITKRGQNVTFRCDPISEHNRLYWYRQTLGQGPEFLTYFQNEAQLEKSRLLSDRFSAERPKGSFSTLEIQRTEQGDSAMYLCASGRGAGQYFGPGTRLTVT.

J is TRBJ2-3 and V is TRBV25-1, with 12 bases identical to TRBD2. This CDR3 comprises 17 residues. The germline V gene has CDR1 MGHDK and CDR2 SYGVNS. V dropped 8 bases and J dropped 5; count of bases not matched to a gene: 14. The CDR3 bases are TGTGCCAGCCGTGGACTAGCGGGACACACGGGTGGAGATACGCAGTATTTT. It specifies CASRGLAGHTGGDTQYF.

The chain has TRBV30 and TRBJ2-7; possibly TRBD1 for D (6 bases). The CDR3 runs 14 residues. Germline-derived CDR1 and CDR2 are GTSNPN and SVGIG (reference sequence). Trimming left V 1 base short and J 3 bases short, with 13 bases between. CDR3 amino acids: CAWSAPTGHYEQYF. The DNA of the CDR3 is TGTGCCTGGAGTGCCCCGACAGGCCACTACGAGCAGTACTTC. The whole variable domain, remainder taken from reference TRBV30 and TRBJ2-7, is SQTIHQWPATLVQPVGSPLSLECTVEGTSNPNLYWYRQAAGRGLQLLFYSVGIGQISSEVPQNLSASRPQDRQFILSSKKLLLSDSGFYLCAWSAPTGHYEQYFGPGTRLTVT.

This chain joins TRBV18 and TRBJ1-6; 7 positions agree with TRBD1. Looked up from germline, CDR1 is KGHSH and CDR2 is LQKENI. This CDR3 region has 17 residues. V shed 3 bases, J shed 3 bases, and the junction held 8 bases outside the gene matches. CDR3 coding DNA: TGTGCCAGCTCACCCGCCCCGGCAGGGGGCTATAATTCACCCCTCCACTTT. It codes for CASSPAPAGGYNSPLHF. Full variable domain (outside the CDR3, taken from reference TRBV18 and TRBJ1-6): NAGVMQNPRHLVRRRGQEARLRCSPMKGHSHVYWYRQLPEEGLKFMVYLQKENIIDESGMPKERFSAEFPKEGPSILRIQQVVRGDSAAYFCASSPAPAGGYNSPLHFGNGTRLTVT.

V usage is TRBV29-1 and J usage is TRBJ2-2, with TRBD2 matching over 9 bases. Unmatched junction bases numbered 6, after V lost 6 bases and J lost 4 bases. This CDR3 is 14 amino acids long. Germline V lookup: CDR1 SQVTM, CDR2 ANQGSEA. The CDR3 region has the DNA TGCAGCGTAGAGCGGGGGGCGGGCACCGGGGAGCTGTTTTTT. Its protein product is CSVERGAGTGELFF.

This clone was counted only a few times. V gene TRBV7-8 combines with J gene TRBJ1-2; TRBD1 matches at 7 bases. Germline CDR1 SGHVS, CDR2 FQNEAQ. With V trimmed by 2 bases and J by 3 bases, 15 bases remained unmatched. The CDR3 covers 18 residues. CDR3 sequence (DNA): TGTGCCAGCAGCTTAATTATCCCAGGGGGTTCAAGTGACTATGGCTACACCTTC. Translated: CASSLIIPGGSSDYGYTF.

This chain joins TRBV7-8 and TRBJ2-5, with D possibly matching TRBD1 (6 bases). This CDR3 has 16 amino acids. Trimming pared 3 bases from V and 5 bases from J, leaving 19 bases between. CDR1 is SGHVS, CDR2 FQNEAQ, per germline. In DNA, the CDR3 is TGTGCCAGCAGCTTCATGGGGGCTGGCGTTACGGAGACCCAGTACTTC. This translates into CASSFMGAGVTETQYF. Supplemented by reference TRBV7-8 and TRBJ2-5, the full variable domain reads GAGVSQSPRYKVAKRGQDVALRCDPISGHVSLFWYQQALGQGPEFLTYFQNEAQLDKSGLPSDRFFAERPEGSVSTLKIQRTQQEDSAVYLCASSFMGAGVTETQYFGPGTRLLVL.

The chain links TRBV4-2 to TRBJ1-3; 8 positions agree with TRBD1. V was pared by 3 bases and J by 3 bases, with 1 base of the junction left unmatched. Germline V gene data show CDR1 as LGHNA and CDR2 as YNFKEQ. This CDR3 spans 14 amino acids. This chain's CDR3 is CASSQTGVGNTIYF. The CDR3 nucleotides read TGTGCCAGCAGCCAGACAGGGGTTGGAAACACCATATATTTT.

V usage is TRBV24-1 and J usage is TRBJ2-1; 7 positions match TRBD2. The CDR3 is 15 residues long. V shed 3 bases and J 5 bases; nucleotides not matched to a gene: 6. In germline, CDR1 is KGHDR, CDR2 SFDVKD. CDR3 sequence (DNA): TGTGCCACCAGTGATACGGGAGGCGGGAACAATGAGCAGTTCTTC. This encodes CATSDTGGGNNEQFF.